This T cell receptor beta chain originates from a study of blood T cell repertoires in COVID-19. The wider study: The origin of the acute and convalescent COVID-19 samples was the United States, Italy and Spain.

The CDR3 is 15 amino acids. The germline V and J ends were trimmed by 4 bases and 7 bases, with 17 bases remaining between them. The germline CDR1 and CDR2 sequences are SEHNR and FQNEAQ (reference sequence). As processed by the authors: It was from reference gene primer amplification that nucleated cell counts were estimated. Sequencing was performed with immunoSEQ multiplex PCR; in TCRdb, only in-frame clones are kept and a portion is missing. Clonal size and the V and J genes are those of that table, whereas D and trimming came from the DNA. The sample records about 36,000 clones, around four fifths being singletons.

This receptor was obtained from a human donor in a cohort sampled during active COVID-19. Sample: peripheral blood. The chain uses TRBV7-9 and TRBJ1-5; D unclear. CDR3 residues: CASSSEGGLGQPQHF. The CDR3 region has the DNA TGTGCCAGCAGCTCGGAGGGCGGGTTAGGGCAGCCCCAGCATTTT.